The entry that follows covers one TCR beta chain sequence. These data are taken from a study of low-dose radiotherapy and immunotherapy resistance in tumors. In the study overall: Dosing for Cohort 2 consisted of 1 Gy per fraction every two weeks, reaching a total of 13 Gy over 26 weeks. Aspirin was taken orally by patients at 300 mg daily for four cycles from cycle 1 day 1. Intravenously given cyclophosphamide 200 mg/m2 followed a two-week schedule that placed each dose one day before radiation and immunotherapy.

TRAV and TRBV primers primed cDNA for both TCRalpha and TCRbeta. With a constant-region primer and a V-primer adapter, TCRs were subjected to about 20 PCR cycles of amplification. In TCRdb, the reads were re-called with MiXCR into one record per CDR3 protein. The sample lists tens of thousands of distinct CDR3 sequences; roughly 31% were seen once. Germline V CDR1 and CDR2: MNHNS, SASEGT. The CDR3 runs 15 residues. V lost 5 bases, J lost 7 bases, and 18 bases lay in between. Described time point: before trial treatment. The V gene is TRBV6-1, the J gene TRBJ2-1, with a tentative D call TRBD1 (5 bases). The TCR originated in a female donor with ovarian cancer. The sequences come from PBMCs, collected before treatment. CDR3 in DNA: TGTGCCAGCAGTACTGCCCCCCAGGGAAGTAATGAGCAGTTCTTC. Amino acid sequence: CASSTAPQGSNEQFF.